This T cell receptor beta chain was identified in a study of Tregs in tolerant kidney transplant recipients. Study context: An approximately 3-day belatacept mixed lymphocyte reaction, sometimes plus 5-day graft donor restimulation, preceded CD4+CD25+CD127- sorting.

Clones were read by immunoSEQ multiplex PCR, and TCRdb kept only the in-frame ones, dropping some. The sample includes about 5,600 clones, around 87% of them seen just once. Germline V gene lookup returns CDR1 ENHRY and CDR2 SYGVKD. V was pared by 0 bases and J by 8 bases, with 4 bases between. This CDR3 contains 11 residues. Worth noting for this clone: Its target is not known.

The clonotype comes from a human patient who received a combined kidney and bone marrow transplant. This specimen was Tregs from blood cultured with allogeneic cells, taken before the transplant. The chain carries TRBV10-3 and TRBJ1-2, with D unresolved. In DNA form, the CDR3 reads TGTGCCATCAGTGAGTCAGGGGGCTACACCTTC. This encodes CAISESGGYTF.